This TCR beta chain was identified in a study of blood T cell repertoires in COVID-19. The wider study: COVID-19 samples, acute and convalescent, were from the United States, Italy and Spain.

As originally analysed: Estimation of nucleated cell counts was performed using reference gene primer amplification. Libraries were prepared by immunoSEQ multiplex PCR; TCRdb keeps only in-frame clonotypes and omits some of them. The V and J calls and clone size were taken over from that table, and D and trimming were inferred from the DNA. The sample records tens of thousands of clones, approximately 93% being singletons. The CDR3 has 16 amino acids. V was shortened by 1 base and J by 3 bases, with 15 bases between the two germline ends. Germline V gene sequence: CDR1 MNHEY, CDR2 SVGAGI. This chain links TRBV6-5 with TRBJ2-5; perhaps TRBD1 as D (6 bases). The sample consisted of peripheral blood. The sequence came from a male donor with active COVID-19. The CDR3 coding sequence is TGTGCCAGCAGTTACTTCTTTGATACAGGGAAAGAGACCCAGTACTTC. As protein: CASSYFFDTGKETQYF.